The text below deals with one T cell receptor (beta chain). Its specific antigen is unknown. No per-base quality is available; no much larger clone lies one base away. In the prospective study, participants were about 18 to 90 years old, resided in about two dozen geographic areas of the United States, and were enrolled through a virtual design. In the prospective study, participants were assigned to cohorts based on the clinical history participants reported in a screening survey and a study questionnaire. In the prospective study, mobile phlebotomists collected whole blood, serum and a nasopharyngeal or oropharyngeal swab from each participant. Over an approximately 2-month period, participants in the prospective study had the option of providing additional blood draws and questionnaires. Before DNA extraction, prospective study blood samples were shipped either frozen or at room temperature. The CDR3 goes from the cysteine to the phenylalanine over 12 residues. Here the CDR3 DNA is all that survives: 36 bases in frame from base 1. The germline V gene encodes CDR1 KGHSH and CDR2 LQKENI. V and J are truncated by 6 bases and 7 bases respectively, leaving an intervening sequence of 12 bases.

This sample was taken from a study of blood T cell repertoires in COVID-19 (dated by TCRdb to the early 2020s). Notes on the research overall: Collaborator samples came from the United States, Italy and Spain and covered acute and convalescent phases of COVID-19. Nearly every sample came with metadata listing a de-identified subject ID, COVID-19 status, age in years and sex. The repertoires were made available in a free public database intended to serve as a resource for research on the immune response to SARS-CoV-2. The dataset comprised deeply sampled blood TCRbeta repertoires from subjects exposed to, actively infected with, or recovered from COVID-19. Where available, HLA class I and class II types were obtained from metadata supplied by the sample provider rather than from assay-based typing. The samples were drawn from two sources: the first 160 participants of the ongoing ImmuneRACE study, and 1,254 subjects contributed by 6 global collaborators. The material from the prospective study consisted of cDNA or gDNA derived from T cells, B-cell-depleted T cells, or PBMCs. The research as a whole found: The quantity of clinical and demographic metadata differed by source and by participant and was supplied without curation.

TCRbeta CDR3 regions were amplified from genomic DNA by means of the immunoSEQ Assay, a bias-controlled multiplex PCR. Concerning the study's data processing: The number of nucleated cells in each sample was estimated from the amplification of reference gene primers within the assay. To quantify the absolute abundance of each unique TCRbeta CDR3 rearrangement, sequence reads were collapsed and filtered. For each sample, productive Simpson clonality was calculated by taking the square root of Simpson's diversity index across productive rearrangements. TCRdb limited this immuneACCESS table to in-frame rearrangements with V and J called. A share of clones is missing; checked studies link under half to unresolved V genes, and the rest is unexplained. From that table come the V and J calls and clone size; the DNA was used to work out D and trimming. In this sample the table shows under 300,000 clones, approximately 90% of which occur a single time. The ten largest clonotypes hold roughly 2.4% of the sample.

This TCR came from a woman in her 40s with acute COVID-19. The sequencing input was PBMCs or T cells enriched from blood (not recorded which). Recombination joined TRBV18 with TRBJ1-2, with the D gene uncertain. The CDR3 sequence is CASSREALGYTF. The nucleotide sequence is TGTGCCAGCTCCCGCGAGGCCCTTGGCTACACCTTC.